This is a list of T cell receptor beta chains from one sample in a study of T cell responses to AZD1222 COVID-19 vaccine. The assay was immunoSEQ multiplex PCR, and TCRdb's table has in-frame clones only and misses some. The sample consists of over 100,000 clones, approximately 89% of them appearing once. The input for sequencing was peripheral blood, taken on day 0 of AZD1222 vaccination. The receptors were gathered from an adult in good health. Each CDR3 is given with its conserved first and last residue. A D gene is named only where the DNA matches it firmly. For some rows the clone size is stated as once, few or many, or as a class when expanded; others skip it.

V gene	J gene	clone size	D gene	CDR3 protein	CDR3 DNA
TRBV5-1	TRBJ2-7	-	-	CASSLGAREQYF	TGCGCCAGCAGCTTGGGAGCGCGGGAGCAGTACTTC
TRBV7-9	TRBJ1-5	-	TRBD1	CASSSYQGTGGYSNQPQHF	TGTGCCAGCAGCTCGTACCAGGGGACAGGGGGTTATAGCAATCAGCCCCAGCATTTT
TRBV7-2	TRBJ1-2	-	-	CASTPNGLNGYTF	TGTGCCAGCACTCCCAACGGTCTGAATGGCTACACCTTC
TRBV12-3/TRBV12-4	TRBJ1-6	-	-	CASSRVGGSPLHF	TGTGCCAGCAGCCGTGTAGGGGGTTCACCCCTCCACTTT
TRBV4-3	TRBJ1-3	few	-	CASSQDEGNTIYF	TGCGCCAGCAGCCAAGATGAGGGAAACACCATATATTTT
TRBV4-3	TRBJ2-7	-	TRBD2	CASSRERGAGYEQYF	TGCGCCAGCAGCCGAGAGCGGGGGGCGGGCTACGAGCAGTACTTC
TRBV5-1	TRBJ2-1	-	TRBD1	CASSPGTGDYNEQFF	TGCGCCAGCAGCCCCGGGACAGGGGACTACAATGAGCAGTTCTTC
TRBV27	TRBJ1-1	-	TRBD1	CASSLSGGMRAFF	TGTGCCAGCAGTTTATCAGGGGGCATGAGAGCTTTCTTT
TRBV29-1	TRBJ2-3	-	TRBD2	CSVGGLAGVFTDTQYF	TGCAGCGTTGGTGGACTAGCGGGGGTTTTCACAGATACGCAGTATTTT
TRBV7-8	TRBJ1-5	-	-	CASSRDRFFNQPQHF	TGTGCCAGCAGCCGGGACCGCTTTTTCAATCAGCCCCAGCATTTT
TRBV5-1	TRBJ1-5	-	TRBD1	CASSPTGNNQPQHF	TGCGCCAGCAGCCCGACAGGGAACAATCAGCCCCAGCATTTT
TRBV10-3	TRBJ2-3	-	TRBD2	CAISGGGEDTQYF	TGTGCCATCAGTGGCGGGGGGGAAGATACGCAGTATTTT
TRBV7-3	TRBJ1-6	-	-	CASSLRASNSPLHF	TGTGCCAGCAGCTTAAGAGCTAGCAATTCACCCCTCCACTTT
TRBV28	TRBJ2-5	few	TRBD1	CASSSPGQGTETQYF	TGTGCCAGCAGTTCTCCGGGACAGGGAACAGAAACCCAGTACTTC
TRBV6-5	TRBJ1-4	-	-	CASSYSMGEKLFF	TGTGCCAGCAGTTACTCAATGGGGGAAAAACTGTTTTTT
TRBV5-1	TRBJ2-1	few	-	CASKGGGIEQFF	TGCGCCAGCAAAGGCGGGGGCATTGAGCAGTTCTTC
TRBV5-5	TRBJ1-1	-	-	CASSLTGLSTEAFF	TGTGCCAGCAGCTTAACAGGGCTCAGCACTGAAGCTTTCTTT
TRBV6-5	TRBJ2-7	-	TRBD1	CASTEGQGVNEQYF	TGTGCCAGCACAGAGGGACAGGGTGTCAACGAGCAGTACTTC
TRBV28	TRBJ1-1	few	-	CASSSGDTEAFF	TGTGCCAGCAGTTCGGGGGACACTGAAGCTTTCTTT
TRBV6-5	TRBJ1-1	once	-	CASSYGTANTEAFF	TGTGCCAGCAGTTACGGGACGGCGAACACTGAAGCTTTCTTT
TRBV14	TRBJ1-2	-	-	CASSPGRLNVYGYTF	TGTGCCAGCAGCCCGGGGCGATTAAATGTCTATGGCTACACCTTC
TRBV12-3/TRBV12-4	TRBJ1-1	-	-	CASSFGRNTEAFF	TGTGCCAGCAGTTTCGGCAGGAACACTGAAGCTTTCTTT
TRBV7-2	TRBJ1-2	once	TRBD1	CASSQSTGGLNGYTF	TGTGCCAGCAGCCAGTCCACAGGGGGTCTCAATGGCTACACCTTC
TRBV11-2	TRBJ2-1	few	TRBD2	CASSLDRVAGTNEQFF	TGTGCCAGCAGCTTAGATCGGGTAGCGGGGACCAATGAGCAGTTCTTC
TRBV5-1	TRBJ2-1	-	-	CASSRYNEQFF	TGCGCCAGCAGTCGCTACAATGAGCAGTTCTTC
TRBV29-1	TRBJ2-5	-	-	CSVGTGPQETQYF	TGCAGCGTCGGGACGGGACCACAAGAGACCCAGTACTTC
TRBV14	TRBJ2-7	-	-	CASSPFGSRGEQYF	TGTGCCAGCAGCCCATTCGGTAGCAGGGGCGAGCAGTACTTC
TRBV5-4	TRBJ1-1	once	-	CASSLARVNTEAFF	TGTGCCAGCAGCTTGGCCAGGGTTAACACTGAAGCTTTCTTT
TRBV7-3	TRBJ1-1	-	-	CASSQDSVNAEAFF	TGTGCCAGCAGCCAGGACAGTGTGAATGCTGAAGCTTTCTTT
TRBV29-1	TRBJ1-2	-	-	CSAPLNRVAYGYTF	TGCAGCGCACCCCTTAACAGGGTTGCCTATGGCTACACCTTC
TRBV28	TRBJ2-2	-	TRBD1	CASTNRGNTGELFF	TGTGCCAGCACCAACAGGGGAAACACCGGGGAGCTGTTTTTT
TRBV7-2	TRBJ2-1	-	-	CASSLASDYNEQFF	TGTGCCAGCAGCTTAGCGTCGGACTACAATGAGCAGTTCTTC
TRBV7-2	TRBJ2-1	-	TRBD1	CASSPRTGGYNEQFF	TGTGCCAGCAGCCCGCGGACAGGGGGTTACAATGAGCAGTTCTTC
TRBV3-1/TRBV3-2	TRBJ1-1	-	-	CASSLFSDTEAFF	TGTGCCAGCAGTCTCTTTAGCGACACTGAAGCTTTCTTT